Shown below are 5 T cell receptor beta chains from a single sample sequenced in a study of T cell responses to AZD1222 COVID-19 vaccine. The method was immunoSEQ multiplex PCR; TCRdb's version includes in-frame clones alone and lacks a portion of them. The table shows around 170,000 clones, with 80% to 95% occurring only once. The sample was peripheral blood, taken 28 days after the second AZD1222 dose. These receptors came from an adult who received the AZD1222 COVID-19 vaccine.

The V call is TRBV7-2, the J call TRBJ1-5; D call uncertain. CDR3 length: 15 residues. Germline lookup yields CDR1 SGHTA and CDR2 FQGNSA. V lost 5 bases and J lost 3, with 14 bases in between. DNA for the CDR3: TGTGCCAGCAGCCCCACCCGGGGTCCCAATCAGCCCCAGCATTTT. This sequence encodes CASSPTRGPNQPQHF.

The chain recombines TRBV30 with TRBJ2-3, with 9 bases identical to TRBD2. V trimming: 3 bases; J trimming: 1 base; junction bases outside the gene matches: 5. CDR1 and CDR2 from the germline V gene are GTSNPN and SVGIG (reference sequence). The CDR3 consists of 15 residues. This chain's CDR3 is CAWRLTSGGTDTQYF. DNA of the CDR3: TGTGCCTGGAGGCTGACTAGCGGAGGCACAGATACGCAGTATTTT.

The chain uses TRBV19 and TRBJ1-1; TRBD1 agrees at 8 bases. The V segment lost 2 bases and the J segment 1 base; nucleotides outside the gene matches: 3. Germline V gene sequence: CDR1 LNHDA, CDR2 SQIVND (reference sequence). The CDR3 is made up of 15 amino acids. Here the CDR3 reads CASSIYQGANTEAFF. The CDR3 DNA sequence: TGTGCCAGTAGTATATACCAGGGGGCGAACACTGAAGCTTTCTTT.

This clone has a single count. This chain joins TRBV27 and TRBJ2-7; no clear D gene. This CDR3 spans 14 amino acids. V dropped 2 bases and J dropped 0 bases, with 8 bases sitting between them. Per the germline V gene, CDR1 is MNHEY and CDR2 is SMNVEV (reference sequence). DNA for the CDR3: TGTGCCAGCAGTTTAGTGTCTAGCTCCTACGAGCAGTACTTC. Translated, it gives CASSLVSSSYEQYF.

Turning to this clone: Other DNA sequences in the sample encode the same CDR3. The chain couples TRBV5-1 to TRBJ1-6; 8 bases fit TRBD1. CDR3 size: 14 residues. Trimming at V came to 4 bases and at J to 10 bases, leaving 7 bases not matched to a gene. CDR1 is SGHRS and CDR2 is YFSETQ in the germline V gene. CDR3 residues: CASSPGQGRSPLHF. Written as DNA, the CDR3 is TGCGCCAGCAGCCCCGGACAGGGCAGGTCACCCCTCCACTTT.